The sequence of this TCR beta chain was determined in a study of cytomegalovirus exposure and HLA in healthy donors. As for this clone: Its matching antigen is unknown.

Samples came from healthy bone marrow donors. PCR involved 60 Vbeta and 13 Jbeta primers. The protocol was immunoSEQ multiplex PCR, while the TCRdb copy is restricted to in-frame clones and leaves out a portion. The table records over 90,000 clones, 73% of them present only once. Study-level points and caveats: Information on immune exposure was restricted to one variable (CMV serostatus).

V was cut by 5 bases and J by 0 bases, with 6 bases left in between. CDR3 size: 13 residues. Germline lookup yields CDR1 SEHNR and CDR2 FQNEAQ (reference sequence). This TCR was sampled from a middle-aged man in good health and CMV-seronegative. This chain connects TRBV7-9 to TRBJ2-3; no clear D. Sequencing was performed on PBMCs. CDR3 region: CASSPTSTDTQYF. CDR3 DNA sequence: TGTGCCAGCAGCCCGACAAGCACAGATACGCAGTATTTT. The whole variable domain, filled in from reference TRBV7-9 and TRBJ2-3, reads DTGVSQNPRHKITKRGQNVTFRCDPISEHNRLYWYRQTLGQGPEFLTYFQNEAQLEKSRLLSDRFSAERPKGSFSTLEIQRTEQGDSAMYLCASSPTSTDTQYFGPGTRLTVL.